The 28 T cell receptor beta chains presented below share a single source sample, sequenced in a study of identical twins. TCRdb recomputed calls from the 5' RACE reads with MiXCR, one row per CDR3 protein. Among 450,000 or so distinct CDR3 sequences listed, less than 20% were seen once. The specimen was naive T cells sorted from blood. Receptor source: a man in his forties or fifties in good health.

This clonotype was detected many times. The genes are TRBV5-1 and TRBJ2-2; 11 nucleotides align to TRBD2. V lost 4 bases and J lost 6; bases outside the gene matches: 8. This CDR3 is 16 amino acids long. From germline, CDR1 is SGHRS and CDR2 YFSETQ. The CDR3 is CASSLLAGGDAGELFF. The CDR3 coding sequence is TGCGCCAGCAGCCTATTAGCGGGAGGGGATGCCGGGGAGCTGTTTTTT.

This clonotype was counted at least ten times. The chain is built from TRBV7-2 and TRBJ2-4; D is ambiguous. The CDR3 extends over 15 amino acids. CDR1 SGHTA and CDR2 FQGNSA come from the germline V gene. Trimming shortened V by 1 base and J by 12 bases, and 19 bases separated the two germline ends. The CDR3 DNA is TGTGCCAGCAGCTTAGTCGTCCTAGGTGGAGTCAGTCAGTACTTC. Translation: CASSLVVLGGVSQYF.

This chain links TRBV7-9 with TRBJ1-6, with 9 bases identical to TRBD1. There are 15 residues in the CDR3. V lost 6 bases and J lost 14; bases outside the gene matches: 14. CDR1 and CDR2 (germline): SEHNR, FQNEAQ (reference sequence). This CDR3 reads CASSSPDRGSLALHF. The CDR3 region has the DNA TGTGCCAGCAGTTCGCCGGACAGGGGAAGTTTAGCCCTCCACTTT.

This clonotype has only a few counts. The CDR3 spells CASSLVGTSGRGAYEQYF. Written as DNA, the CDR3 is TGCGCCAGCAGCTTGGTTGGGACTAGCGGGAGAGGGGCCTACGAGCAGTACTTC. The chain combines TRBV5-1 with TRBJ2-7; 14 positions agree with TRBD2. Germline V gives CDR1 SGHRS, CDR2 YFSETQ. This CDR3 has 18 amino acids. J gave up 2 bases and V 0 bases, and 7 bases lay outside the gene matches.

This clonotype was detected ten times or more. The chain couples TRBV5-1 to TRBJ2-1; D call uncertain. The CDR3 has 14 amino acids. Trimming left V 0 bases short and J 7 bases short, with 11 bases between. The germline gives CDR1 SGHRS, CDR2 YFSETQ. The CDR3 loop reads CASSLDKLGNEQFF. The CDR3 region has the DNA TGCGCCAGCAGCTTGGATAAACTGGGGAATGAGCAGTTCTTC.

This clonotype was counted only a few times. V gene TRBV20-1 combines with J gene TRBJ2-7, with 10 bases aligning to TRBD1. This CDR3 has 15 amino acids. J gave up 5 bases and V 5 bases, and 12 bases lay outside the gene matches. CDR1 is DFQATT, CDR2 SNEGSKA, per germline (reference sequence). The CDR3 spells CSAQAGDRGLNEQYF. The CDR3 DNA reads as TGCAGTGCTCAGGCTGGCGACAGGGGGCTCAACGAGCAGTACTTC.

In this sample, this clonotype turned up many times. The chain links TRBV20-1 to TRBJ2-3; weak D call: TRBD2 (5 bases). V was trimmed by 1 base and J by 1 base, leaving 9 bases between them. This CDR3 has 14 residues. CDR1 and CDR2 from the germline V gene are DFQATT and SNEGSKA (reference sequence). In DNA, the CDR3 is TGCAGTGCTAGAGGAGCGGTCCGCACAGATACGCAGTATTTT. It yields the protein CSARGAVRTDTQYF.

The rearrangement uses TRBV7-8 and TRBJ2-1; the match to TRBD1 covers 8 bases. Germline V CDR1 and CDR2: SGHVS, FQNEAQ. The CDR3 is made up of 15 amino acids. The junction had 5 bases not matched to a gene; V was cut back by 4 bases and J by 3 bases. The CDR3 loop is CASSYRTGLYNEQFF. The CDR3 nucleotides read TGTGCCAGCAGCTACCGGACAGGGCTCTACAATGAGCAGTTCTTC.

This clonotype was observed a few times. This chain uses TRBV5-1 with TRBJ2-3; 8 bases match TRBD1. V trimming: 4 bases; J trimming: 1 base; junction bases outside the gene matches: 8. The CDR3 is 16 amino acids. Germline values: CDR1 SGHRS, CDR2 YFSETQ. The CDR3 loop reads CASSLGQGRGTDTQYF. Here the CDR3 DNA reads TGCGCCAGCAGCCTAGGACAGGGAAGGGGCACAGATACGCAGTATTTT.

Many counts were recorded for this clonotype. The chain joins TRBV7-2 to TRBJ2-7; D uncertain. Trimming stripped 5 bases from V and 1 base from J, with 18 bases between. Per the germline V gene, CDR1 is SGHTA and CDR2 is FQGNSA. The CDR3 has 16 residues. The DNA of the CDR3 is TGTGCCAGCAGCCCTCCCCTTGTGGGCCGATCCTACGAGCAGTACTTC. Residues: CASSPPLVGRSYEQYF.

The rearrangement uses TRBV12-3 or TRBV12-4 and TRBJ2-1; possible D gene TRBD1, 5 bases. This CDR3 has 14 amino acids. V dropped 6 bases and J dropped 1 base, with 10 bases sitting between them. CDR3 loop: CASRTQDSYNEQFF. CDR3 in DNA: TGTGCCAGCAGAACACAGGATTCCTACAATGAGCAGTTCTTC.

CDR3 sequence (DNA): TGTGCCAGCGCTAGAGCGGGAGTCGGCACAGATACGCAGTATTTT. Translating it yields CASARAGVGTDTQYF. This sequence joins TRBV19 and TRBJ2-3; TRBD2 aligns across 8 bases. The CDR3 runs to 15 residues. Germline V CDR1 and CDR2: LNHDA, SQIVND (reference sequence). V shed 9 bases, J shed 1 base, and the junction held 9 bases outside the gene matches.

This clonotype has ten or more counts. V usage is TRBV20-1 and J usage is TRBJ2-1; D possibly corresponds to TRBD2 (5 bases). With 5 bases removed from V and 0 bases from J, the gap between germline ends came to 14 bases. The CDR3 length is 15 residues. Germline V CDR1 and CDR2: DFQATT, SNEGSKA (reference sequence). Here the CDR3 DNA reads TGCAGTGCTTTCCGAATAGCGTACTCCTACAATGAGCAGTTCTTC. Residues: CSAFRIAYSYNEQFF.

V usage is TRBV5-1 and J usage is TRBJ2-2; 9 bases line up with TRBD2. This CDR3 contains 14 residues. V was clipped by 6 bases and J by 6 bases; unmatched bases: 6. CDR1 and CDR2 from the germline V gene are SGHRS and YFSETQ. CDR3 loop: CASIDSGSSGELFF. The CDR3, as DNA: TGCGCCAGCATCGATAGCGGGAGTTCCGGGGAGCTGTTTTTT.

This clonotype showed up just a few times. This sequence joins TRBV11-2 and TRBJ2-4; perhaps TRBD1 as D (6 bases). Germline lookup yields CDR1 SGHAT and CDR2 FQNNGV. V lost 1 base and J lost 0, with 16 bases in between. CDR3 length equals 18 residues. This CDR3 is CASSLGRGRALAKNIQYF. CDR3 nucleotides: TGTGCCAGCAGCTTAGGCAGGGGTCGAGCTCTAGCCAAAAACATTCAGTACTTC. The whole variable domain, filled in from reference TRBV11-2 and TRBJ2-4, reads EAGVAQSPRYKIIEKRQSVAFWCNPISGHATLYWYQQILGQGPKLLIQFQNNGVVDDSQLPKDRFSAERLKGVDSTLKIQPAKLEDSAVYLCASSLGRGRALAKNIQYFGAGTRLSVL.

This chain uses TRBV7-9 with TRBJ1-1; D unclear. Germline CDR1 SEHNR, CDR2 FQNEAQ (reference sequence). V was cut by 4 bases and J by 6 bases, with 12 bases left in between. The CDR3 is made up of 13 amino acids. The CDR3 loop is CASSSNPGAEAFF. The CDR3 nucleotides read TGTGCCAGCAGCTCAAACCCGGGAGCTGAAGCTTTCTTT.

This clonotype was seen repeatedly, ten times or more. This chain joins TRBV6-1 and TRBJ2-7; 9 bases are a match to TRBD1. CDR1 is MNHNS and CDR2 is SASEGT in the germline V gene. V dropped 6 bases and J dropped 3; count of bases not matched to a gene: 6. There are 14 residues in the CDR3. The CDR3 protein is CASRAGQGIYEQYF. As DNA, the CDR3 is TGTGCCAGCAGGGCGGGACAGGGAATCTACGAGCAGTACTTC.

This clonotype was recorded many times. The chain links TRBV20-1 to TRBJ2-3, with 14 bases lining up with TRBD2. The trim removed 5 bases at V and 1 base at J, leaving 5 bases unmatched. CDR1 DFQATT and CDR2 SNEGSKA come from the germline V gene (reference sequence). The CDR3 totals 16 residues. The CDR3: CSAGPGLAGGTDTQYF. In nucleotides, the CDR3 is TGCAGTGCTGGCCCGGGACTAGCGGGAGGCACAGATACGCAGTATTTT.

This clonotype turned up a few times. The chain employs TRBV20-1 and TRBJ2-5; D may be TRBD1 (6 bases). V was shortened by 4 bases and J by 1 base, with 10 bases between the two germline ends. The CDR3 sequence is 13 residues long. From germline, CDR1 is DFQATT and CDR2 SNEGSKA (reference sequence). This CDR3 reads CSAKGQTQETQYF. Here the CDR3 DNA reads TGCAGTGCTAAAGGACAGACCCAAGAGACCCAGTACTTC.

This clonotype was picked up a small number of times. V is TRBV6-5 and J is TRBJ2-1; the match to TRBD1 covers 7 bases. The germline V gene has CDR1 MNHEY and CDR2 SVGAGI. The V and J ends lost 2 bases and 3 bases, in that order; junction bases with no gene match: 7. The CDR3 consists of 16 residues. The CDR3 loop is CASSYGFGTVYNEQFF. The CDR3 nucleotides read TGTGCCAGCAGTTACGGCTTTGGGACAGTCTACAATGAGCAGTTCTTC.

The chain recombines TRBV6-1 with TRBJ1-3; no clear D gene. Germline V gene sequence: CDR1 MNHNS, CDR2 SASEGT. V was cut by 8 bases and J by 0 bases, with 11 bases left in between. The CDR3 covers 14 residues. The CDR3 here is CASSIRASGNTIYF. CDR3 coding DNA: TGTGCCAGCTCTATCCGGGCCTCTGGAAACACCATATATTTT.

The genes are TRBV7-6 and TRBJ2-2, with D perhaps TRBD1 (6 bases). V dropped 5 bases and J dropped 7 bases, with 23 bases sitting between them. Per germline, CDR1 SGHVS and CDR2 FNYEAQ. This CDR3 is built from 17 residues. The CDR3 loop is CASSPEGVLLRGGELFF. CDR3 in DNA: TGTGCCAGCAGCCCCGAGGGGGTCCTTCTCCGGGGCGGGGAGCTGTTTTTT.

There are many counts of this clonotype. The CDR3 coding sequence is TGTGCCAGCAGCCTCCAGGGCCTGGTTAACTATGGCTACACCTTC. Translated: CASSLQGLVNYGYTF. V and J are TRBV5-5 and TRBJ1-2; a weak D match, TRBD1 (5 bases). Trimming cost V 4 bases and J 1 base, with 14 bases left between them. CDR3 size: 15 residues. CDR1 and CDR2 (germline): SGHKS, YYEKEE (reference sequence).

The chain employs TRBV24-1 and TRBJ2-5, with D unclear. CDR3 length equals 15 residues. V lost 4 bases and J 1 base, leaving 12 bases between the germline ends. Germline CDR1 and CDR2: KGHDR and SFDVKD. The CDR3 DNA sequence: TGTGCCACCAGTGACCCCGGAGAGCCCCAAGAGACCCAGTACTTC. Protein sequence: CATSDPGEPQETQYF.

This clonotype was seen a handful of times. The V gene is TRBV28, the J gene TRBJ2-5, with TRBD2 identical over 11 bases. Germline V gene data show CDR1 as MDHEN and CDR2 as SYDVKM. J was trimmed by 0 bases and V by 6 bases; bases with no gene match: 9. The CDR3 is made up of 17 amino acids. CDR3 sequence: CASSPVGTSGYQETQYF. The CDR3 DNA is TGTGCCAGCAGCCCCGTTGGGACTAGCGGATACCAAGAGACCCAGTACTTC.

This clonotype was counted ten times or more. The chain recombines TRBV5-1 with TRBJ2-1; the match to TRBD1 covers 10 bases. The V gene's germline CDR1 is SGHRS and CDR2 YFSETQ. The CDR3 sequence is 15 residues long. The trim removed 2 bases at V and 10 bases at J, leaving 9 bases unmatched. In DNA form, the CDR3 reads TGCGCCAGCAGCTTAAGATTGGACAGGGGGGGGGAGCAGTTCTTC. It translates to CASSLRLDRGGEQFF. Complete variable domain (other parts from reference TRBV5-1 and TRBJ2-1): KAGVTQTPRYLIKTRGQQVTLSCSPISGHRSVSWYQQTPGQGLQFLFEYFSETQRNKGNFPGRFSGRQFSNSRSEMNVSTLELGDSALYLCASSLRLDRGGEQFFGPGTRLTVL.

There are many counts of this clonotype. This chain uses TRBV29-1 with TRBJ2-3; the D gene is possibly TRBD1 (6 bases). This CDR3 has 14 amino acids. Germline V lookup: CDR1 SQVTM, CDR2 ANQGSEA. V was shortened by 7 bases and J by 0 bases, with 14 bases between the two germline ends. CDR3 DNA sequence: TGCAGCGCCCAAGGGACACTTAGCACAGATACGCAGTATTTT. It specifies CSAQGTLSTDTQYF.

In regard to this clonotype: No conserved phenylalanine or tryptophan ends this CDR3, so it is likely a read error. J is TRBJ1-4 and V is TRBV28, with 9 nucleotides matching TRBD1. The J segment lost 6 bases and the V segment lost 6 bases, leaving 8 bases of the junction unmatched. The CDR3 consists of 15 residues. Germline CDR1 reads MDHEN; CDR2 reads SYDVKM. In DNA form, the CDR3 reads TGTGCCAGCAGGCGCACCGGGACAGGGTATGAAAAACTGTTTATT. Translation: CASRRTGTGYEKLFI.